Below, one T cell receptor beta chain is given with its context. Per the germline V gene, CDR1 is LNHDA and CDR2 is SQIVND (reference sequence). This CDR3 has 14 amino acids. Between the trimmed V and J ends, which lost 5 bases and 1 base, there was a span of 11 bases. The data stem from a study of blood T cell repertoires in COVID-19. Study-level background: Collection of acute and convalescent COVID-19 samples took place in the United States, Italy and Spain.

Sequencing was performed with immunoSEQ multiplex PCR; in TCRdb, only in-frame clones are kept and a portion is missing. The sample has 25,000 to 30,000 clones; about two thirds are singletons. The rearrangement uses TRBV19 and TRBJ2-5; possible D gene TRBD1, 6 bases. The sequence came from a boy aged 2 to 10 with active or convalescent COVID-19. The sample consisted of peripheral blood. The CDR3, as DNA: TGTGCCAGTAGTTTTGACAGGATCCAAGAGACCCAGTACTTC. Residues: CASSFDRIQETQYF.